This T cell receptor (beta chain) is drawn from a study of regulatory T cells in long-lasting Graves disease. This clonotype was observed a handful of times. The TCR beta library used iRepertoire HTBI primers with Arm-PCR amplification of CDR3. Using its own MiXCR run on the multiplex PCR reads, TCRdb lists one record per CDR3 protein. The sample has about 360,000 distinct CDR3 sequences; roughly 15% are singletons. This CDR3 comprises 17 residues. Germline CDR1 SGHTS, CDR2 YDEGEE. V lost 4 bases and J lost 2; bases outside the gene matches: 10. Stated time point: newly diagnosed GD, antithyroid drugs for less than 3 months. After RNA was extracted from PBMCs, the TCR library was made from it. These data also formed part of another study, on T cells in Graves' hyperthyroidism and ophthalmopathy. That work adds: Ophthalmopathy and stable hyperthyroidism were told apart by a 13 V-J model.

V is TRBV5-8 and J is TRBJ2-3; 10 positions match TRBD2. The specimen was peripheral blood mononuclear cells (PBMCs), collected at new diagnosis, from a patient treated with antithyroid drugs. The TCR sequence derives from a woman between 18 and 30 years old with Graves disease. The CDR3: CASSLQWTSGFTDTQYF. The CDR3 bases are TGTGCCAGCAGCCTACAGTGGACTAGCGGATTCACAGATACGCAGTATTTT.